The T cell receptor beta chain described here comes from a study of blood T cell repertoires in COVID-19 (dated by TCRdb to 2019 to 2021). With regard to the full study: Samples from collaborators originated in the United States, Italy and Spain and spanned both the acute and convalescent phases of COVID-19. The material from the prospective study consisted of cDNA or gDNA derived from T cells, B-cell-depleted T cells, or PBMCs. Subjects who had been exposed to COVID-19, were actively infected with it, or had recovered from it provided the deeply sampled blood TCRbeta repertoires that made up the dataset. The repertoires were released in a freely available public database meant as a resource for research on the immune response to SARS-CoV-2. Samples were obtained from the ongoing ImmuneRACE study (first 160 participants) and from about 1,300 subjects provided by 6 global collaborators. The sample metadata nearly always contained a de-identified subject ID, COVID-19 status, age in years and sex. Where HLA class I and class II types were available, the types were taken from metadata supplied by the sample provider, not from assay-based typing. The investigation overall reported the following: The quantity of clinical and demographic metadata differed by source and by participant and was supplied without curation.

Collaborating institutions collected whole blood in K2EDTA tubes following their own protocols. For TCRbeta analysis, collaborator samples were shipped as frozen whole blood, as isolated PBMCs, or as DNA extracted from either sample type. About this clone itself: The clone's antigen remains unknown. Within one base of it there is no much larger clone, and no base qualities were kept.

TCRbeta CDR3 regions were amplified from genomic DNA using the immunoSEQ Assay, a bias-controlled multiplex PCR. Regarding the original processing steps: Nucleated cell counts per sample were estimated from amplification of reference gene primers within the assay. To quantify the absolute abundance of each unique TCRbeta CDR3 rearrangement, sequence reads were collapsed and filtered. Productive Simpson clonality was computed per sample as the square root of Simpson's diversity index over productive rearrangements. TCRdb took over this immuneACCESS table, retaining in-frame rearrangements with V and J assigned. Such tables are incomplete; in checked studies, under half of the missing clones stem from an unresolved V gene, and the remainder is unexplained. V, J and clone size were drawn from that table, and D and trimming were deduced from the DNA. This sample has under 150,000 clones in its table, and more than 65% of those were observed once. 25% of the sample is held by the ten biggest clonotypes.

V loses 7 bases of germline sequence and J loses 5 bases, and the interval between the two ends is 11 bases. The CDR3 runs 12 amino acids, cysteine and phenylalanine included. Only the CDR3 portion is preserved as DNA: 36 bases, with reading frame beginning at the first base. The germline V gene gives CDR1 as SNHLY and CDR2 as FYNNEI. Recombination linked TRBV2 to TRBJ1-2; matching of 5 bases hints at TRBD1 as the D gene. The origin of this receptor is a human donor in a cohort sampled during active COVID-19. Sequences were obtained from peripheral blood. The encoded CDR3 is CASTSGGYGYTF. The DNA reads as follows: TGTGCCAGCACTAGTGGGGGGTATGGCTACACCTTC.